This section outlines one T cell receptor (beta chain) sequence together with its context. Its antigen is unidentified. Germline lookup yields CDR1 SGHTA and CDR2 FQGNSA. The CDR3 contains 15 residues. With 5 bases clipped from V and 5 bases from J, the junction kept 5 bases outside the gene matches. The treatment is: 15 to 20 received Ad26.COV2.S at low or high dose, single or two shots; 5 received placebo; per-sample allocation not given. Repertoires come from day 63 after the first vaccine or placebo injection. An Ad26 vector expressing Wuhan-strain SARS-CoV-2 spike served as the vaccine. This record comes from a study of Ad26.COV2.S vaccination and SARS-CoV-2 variants. About the study: The donor participated in the COV1001 trial, in its Ad26.COV2.S arm.

Sequencing was performed with immunoSEQ multiplex PCR; in TCRdb, only in-frame clones are kept and a portion is missing. The data contain some 250,000 clones, 85% to 90% of them singletons. Findings and caveats of the study: Possible underestimation of total T cell responses by the TCR breadth and depth analyses was noted. The study found similar non-spike TCR breadth in vaccine and placebo recipients.

The specimen comprised peripheral blood, sampled in a trial of Ad26.COV2.S vaccine versus placebo. This TCR was recovered from a person between 18 and 59 years old who received the Ad26.COV2.S COVID-19 vaccine or a placebo. The gene calls are TRBV7-2 and TRBJ2-2; TRBD2 matches 10 bases. The CDR3 loop reads CASSPKGLATGELFF. CDR3 bases: TGTGCCAGCAGCCCTAAGGGACTAGCGACCGGGGAGCTGTTTTTT.